The clone carrying this T cell receptor beta chain has a handful of counts. Between the trimmed V and J ends, which lost 0 bases and 4 bases, there was a span of 17 bases. CDR1 LGHNA and CDR2 YNFKEQ come from the germline V gene. This CDR3 region has 17 residues. The table came from immunoSEQ multiplex PCR; TCRdb's copy has only in-frame clones and leaves some out. The sample has around 33,000 clones, roughly nine tenths seen once. This sample is part of a study of lymphopenia after photon versus proton radiotherapy. The rearrangement uses TRBV4-2 and TRBJ2-3; no clear D gene. The clonotype comes from a woman in her seventies with pancreatic cancer. Some clones in this sample may be carry-over from other donors' samples. The material sequenced was peripheral blood, taken from a patient treated with proton-based radiotherapy. The CDR3 DNA is TGTGCCAGCAGCCAAGATAGCACAGCCGCTGCGGCAGATACGCAGTATTTT. It encodes CASSQDSTAAAADTQYF.